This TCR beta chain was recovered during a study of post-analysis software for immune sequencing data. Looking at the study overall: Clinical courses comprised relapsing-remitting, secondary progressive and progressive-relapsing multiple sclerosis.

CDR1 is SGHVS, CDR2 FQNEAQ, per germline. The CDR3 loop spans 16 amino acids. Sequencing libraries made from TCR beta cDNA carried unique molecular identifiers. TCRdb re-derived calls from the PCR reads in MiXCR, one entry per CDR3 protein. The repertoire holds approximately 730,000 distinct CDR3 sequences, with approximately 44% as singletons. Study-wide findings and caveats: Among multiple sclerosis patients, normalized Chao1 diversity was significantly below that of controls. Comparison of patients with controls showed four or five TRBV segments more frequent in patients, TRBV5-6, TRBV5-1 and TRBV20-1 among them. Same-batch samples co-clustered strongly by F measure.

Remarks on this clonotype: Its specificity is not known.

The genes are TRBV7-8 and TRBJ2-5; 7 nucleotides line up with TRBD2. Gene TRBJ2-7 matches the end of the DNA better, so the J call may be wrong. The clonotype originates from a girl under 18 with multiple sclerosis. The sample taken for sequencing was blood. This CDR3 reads CASSPHPGTTNYEQYF. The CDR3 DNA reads TGTGCCAGCAGCCCCCACCCCGGGACTACCAATTACGAGCAGTACTTC.